One sample yielded the 8 T cell receptor beta chains listed below, sequenced in a study of OX40 agonist ivuxolimab in advanced cancers. Some clones are missing from TCRdb's copy, which holds only in-frame ones; the method was immunoSEQ multiplex PCR. The sample records 70,000 to 95,000 clones, approximately 86% being singletons. Sequenced material: CD4+ or CD8+ T cells sorted from blood, taken in a trial of the OX40 agonist ivuxolimab. The receptors were gathered from an adult with an advanced solid tumor such as melanoma, head and neck, liver or kidney cancer.

The chain recombines TRBV7-9 with TRBJ2-7; the D is unclear. Trimming stripped 4 bases from V and 6 bases from J, with 10 bases between. Germline V lookup: CDR1 SEHNR, CDR2 FQNEAQ (reference sequence). This CDR3 spans 12 amino acids. The CDR3 sequence is CASSSLFAEQYF. CDR3 nucleotide sequence: TGTGCCAGCAGCTCCCTTTTCGCCGAGCAGTACTTC. The full variable domain, its missing parts supplied by reference TRBV7-9 and TRBJ2-7, is DTGVSQNPRHKITKRGQNVTFRCDPISEHNRLYWYRQTLGQGPEFLTYFQNEAQLEKSRLLSDRFSAERPKGSFSTLEIQRTEQGDSAMYLCASSSLFAEQYFGPGTRLTVT.

V is TRBV5-4 and J is TRBJ2-2; 12 positions match TRBD2. V lost 0 bases to trimming and J lost 5 bases; unmatched junction nucleotides: 2. This CDR3 is 16 amino acids long. Per the germline V gene, CDR1 is SGHNT and CDR2 is YYREEE (reference sequence). CDR3 amino acids: CASSLGGLAGTGELFF. In DNA, the CDR3 is TGTGCCAGCAGCTTGGGTGGACTAGCGGGAACCGGGGAGCTGTTTTTT.

The chain combines TRBV28 with TRBJ2-3, with D uncertain. Germline V gene data show CDR1 as MDHEN and CDR2 as SYDVKM. This CDR3 region has 13 residues. Trimming took 3 bases from V and 2 from J, leaving 6 bases between them. Here the CDR3 DNA reads TGTGCCAGCAGTTTTAGTGACACAGATACGCAGTATTTT. Protein sequence: CASSFSDTDTQYF.

A note on this clone: Compared with germline, one end of the junction differs, possibly owing to a read error. This chain joins TRBV5-6 and TRBJ1-6; 8 bases fit TRBD1. From germline, CDR1 is SGHDT and CDR2 YYEEEE. This CDR3 has 9 amino acids. Written as DNA, the CDR3 is TGTGCCAGCAGCTCGGACAGGGACTTT. Its protein is CASSSDRDF.

This chain connects TRBV7-9 to TRBJ2-1; D gene unclear. Germline assignment: CDR1 SEHNR and CDR2 FQNEAQ (reference sequence). The V end lost 5 bases, the J end lost 1 base, and 12 bases lay between the germline ends. There are 15 residues in the CDR3. The CDR3 here is CASSHGSLSYNEQFF. The CDR3 nucleotides read TGTGCCAGCAGCCACGGATCCTTATCCTACAATGAGCAGTTCTTC.

This clone has just one count. The chain employs TRBV5-1 and TRBJ2-5; no clear D gene. V lost 4 bases, J lost 5 bases, and 9 bases lay in between. Germline V gene lookup returns CDR1 SGHRS and CDR2 YFSETQ. The CDR3 is 12 amino acids. The CDR3 DNA sequence: TGCGCCAGCAGCGAGACATTGGAGACCCAGTACTTC. Translating gives CASSETLETQYF.

V is TRBV6-1 and J is TRBJ1-5; tentative D call: TRBD1 (5 bases). This CDR3 spans 15 amino acids. V gave up 0 bases and J gave up 2 bases, with 8 bases separating them. Germline CDR1 reads MNHNS; CDR2 reads SASEGT. CDR3 nucleotide sequence: TGTGCCAGCAGTGAAGCCGGGGGAGGCAATCAGCCCCAGCATTTT. This codes for CASSEAGGGNQPQHF.

This sequence joins TRBV19 and TRBJ1-5; no clear D. This CDR3 comprises 13 residues. Trimming removed 5 bases from V and 3 bases from J, with 8 bases in between. The germline gives CDR1 LNHDA, CDR2 SQIVND (reference sequence). DNA for the CDR3: TGTGCCAGTAGTCCACTGGACAATCAGCCCCAGCATTTT. It is translated as CASSPLDNQPQHF.